The clone carrying this T cell receptor (beta chain) was recorded many times. What it binds is unknown. This entry is derived from a study of early T cells in non-severe SARS-CoV-2 infection. A single record per CDR3 protein comes from TCRdb applying MiXCR to the 5' RACE reads. The sample yields tens of thousands of distinct CDR3 sequences, 9.3% seen once. Trimming removed 1 base from V and 6 bases from J, with 8 bases in between. This CDR3 comprises 12 residues. From germline, CDR1 is SGHRS and CDR2 YFSETQ. Study findings and constraints: The VDJdb matching leaned toward anti-spike CD8 responses and overlooked private and CD4 specificities.

This receptor was obtained from an adult who was a healthcare worker with PCR-confirmed SARS-CoV-2 infection or an uninfected control (not recorded which). The rearrangement links TRBV5-1 to TRBJ2-7; no clear D. Specimen: whole blood. The CDR3 protein is CASSLSGSEQYF. The CDR3 DNA reads TGCGCCAGCAGCTTGTCTGGTAGCGAGCAGTACTTC.